The next 32 T cell receptor beta chains were all read from a single sample in a study of blood T cell repertoires in COVID-19. Data came from immunoSEQ multiplex PCR; TCRdb stores just in-frame clones and leaves some out. This table holds 95,000 to 120,000 clones, 80% to 90% found once. Sequencing was done on a sample of peripheral blood. All receptors come from a man in his forties with acute or convalescent COVID-19.

This chain uses TRBV12-3 or TRBV12-4 with TRBJ2-3; D is undetermined. V was clipped by 2 bases and J by 6 bases, with 6 bases between them. The CDR3 is made up of 12 amino acids. CDR3 residues: CASSLSRDTQYF. The CDR3 nucleotides are TGTGCCAGCAGTTTAAGTCGGGATACGCAGTATTTT.

V and J are TRBV6-5 and TRBJ2-1; D might be TRBD1 (6 bases). CDR3 length equals 13 residues. V was shortened by 6 bases and J by 5 bases, with 11 bases between the two germline ends. From germline, CDR1 is MNHEY and CDR2 SVGAGI. The CDR3 nucleotides are TGTGCCAGCAGAAGGACAGACAACAATGAGCAGTTCTTC. Its translation is CASRRTDNNEQFF.

The chain recombines TRBV6-5 with TRBJ2-2; 9 bases agree with TRBD1. The CDR3 spans 15 residues. Germline values: CDR1 MNHEY, CDR2 SVGAGI. Trimming at V came to 6 bases and at J to 3 bases, leaving 5 bases not matched to a gene. This chain's CDR3 is CASSRDRVDTGELFF. For the CDR3, the DNA is TGTGCCAGCAGCCGGGACAGGGTCGACACCGGGGAGCTGTTTTTT.

The CDR3 spells CASSPPRVMNTEAFF. As DNA, the CDR3 is TGTGCCAGCTCACCACCGAGGGTAATGAACACTGAAGCTTTCTTT. V gene TRBV18 combines with J gene TRBJ1-1; no clear D gene. This CDR3 has 15 residues. Trimming took 0 bases from V and 0 from J, leaving 8 bases between them. Germline CDR1 and CDR2: KGHSH and LQKENI.

The V gene is TRBV3-1 (or the pseudogene TRBV3-2), the J gene TRBJ2-5; unclear D gene. The CDR3 is 15 residues long. V dropped 7 bases and J dropped 5 bases, with 20 bases sitting between them. Germline assignment: CDR1 LGHDT and CDR2 YNNKEL (reference sequence). The DNA for the CDR3 is TGTGCCAGCACCCCCCGGGTAGGCTACGGGGAGACCCAGTACTTC. Translated, it gives CASTPRVGYGETQYF.

The chain employs TRBV24-1 and TRBJ2-3; D may be TRBD1 (5 bases). V was cut by 3 bases and J by 1 base, with 13 bases left in between. Germline CDR1 is KGHDR and CDR2 is SFDVKD. CDR3 size: 16 residues. CDR3 residues: CATSDATALGTDTQYF. The CDR3 nucleotides read TGTGCCACCAGTGATGCGACAGCCCTTGGCACAGATACGCAGTATTTT.

The rearrangement links TRBV2 to TRBJ2-7; weak D call: TRBD1 (5 bases). CDR1 and CDR2 (germline): SNHLY, FYNNEI. V lost 11 bases and J lost 0, with 17 bases in between. The CDR3 spans 14 residues. CDR3 loop: CADARIQDSYEQYF. The CDR3 DNA reads as TGTGCCGACGCCCGCATACAGGACTCCTACGAGCAGTACTTC.

V usage is TRBV4-3 and J usage is TRBJ1-2, with 8 bases identical to TRBD1. In germline, CDR1 is LGHNA, CDR2 YSLEER. The CDR3 consists of 14 residues. Losses at the gene ends were 4 bases for V and 3 bases for J; bases not matched to a gene: 4. CDR3 region: CASSRLQGDYGYTF. DNA of the CDR3: TGCGCCAGCAGCCGACTACAGGGGGACTATGGCTACACCTTC.

The chain is built from TRBV7-3 and TRBJ2-2; 11 bases fit TRBD2. The CDR3 runs 16 residues. Trimming cost V 3 bases and J 4 bases; bases outside gene matches: 4. Looked up from germline, CDR1 is SGHTA and CDR2 is FQGTGA. The chain's CDR3 is CASSFSGGASTGELFF. In DNA, the CDR3 is TGTGCCAGCAGCTTTAGCGGGGGGGCAAGCACCGGGGAGCTGTTTTTT.

V usage is TRBV4-2 and J usage is TRBJ2-5; the D gene is possibly TRBD2 (6 bases). V lost 0 bases and J 5 bases, leaving 16 bases between the germline ends. There are 16 residues in the CDR3. The germline V gene encodes CDR1 LGHNA and CDR2 YNFKEQ. CDR3 sequence (DNA): TGTGCCAGCAGCCAAGATGCGGGCCGGGGAGGTGAGACCCAGTACTTC. Amino acid sequence: CASSQDAGRGGETQYF.

V is TRBV5-4 and J is TRBJ2-5; 7 bases line up with TRBD2. Germline trimming cut 5 bases from V and 5 bases from J; bases unmatched to any gene: 6. The CDR3 has 13 residues. In germline, CDR1 is SGHNT, CDR2 YYREEE (reference sequence). The CDR3 is CASSSTSTETQYF. CDR3 bases: TGTGCCAGCAGTTCGACTAGCACGGAGACCCAGTACTTC.

V is TRBV6-5 and J is TRBJ1-1; tentatively, D is TRBD1 (6 bases). Germline CDR1 and CDR2: MNHEY and SVGAGI. This CDR3 spans 15 amino acids. Trimming stripped 5 bases from V and 3 bases from J, with 16 bases between. Written as DNA, the CDR3 is TGTGCCAGCAGTCAGAAACAGGGATGGGACACTGAAGCTTTCTTT. Encoded protein: CASSQKQGWDTEAFF.

This sequence joins TRBV13 and TRBJ2-1, with D possibly TRBD2 on 5 matching bases. This CDR3 comprises 15 residues. Trimming took off 7 bases at V and 2 bases at J, with 15 bases between the two ends. CDR1 PRHDT and CDR2 FYEKMQ come from the germline V gene (reference sequence). CDR3 protein: CASTSGVEAYNEQFF. CDR3 coding DNA: TGTGCCAGCACATCCGGGGTTGAGGCCTACAATGAGCAGTTCTTC.

This CDR3 is CASSAQYRGGNSPLHF. CDR3 sequence (DNA): TGTGCCAGCAGCGCCCAATACAGGGGCGGTAATTCACCCCTCCACTTT. V is TRBV7-9 and J is TRBJ1-6, with 7 bases matching TRBD1. V gave up 5 bases and J gave up 6 bases; unmatched junction bases: 10. This CDR3 has 16 amino acids. CDR1 is SEHNR and CDR2 is FQNEAQ in the germline V gene (reference sequence). Full variable domain (outside the CDR3, taken from reference TRBV7-9 and TRBJ1-6): DTGVSQNPRHKITKRGQNVTFRCDPISEHNRLYWYRQTLGQGPEFLTYFQNEAQLEKSRLLSDRFSAERPKGSFSTLEIQRTEQGDSAMYLCASSAQYRGGNSPLHFGNGTRLTVT.

DNA of the CDR3: TGTGCCAGCAGCTCAAGGACAGTATTAATCTACGAGCAGTACTTC. This codes for CASSSRTVLIYEQYF. The V gene is TRBV21-1, the J gene TRBJ2-7; the D call in the table, TRBD1, was not verified against the DNA. TRBV21-1 constitutes a pseudogene. The CDR3 covers 15 residues.

The chain combines TRBV4-1 with TRBJ2-7; TRBD2 matches 10 bases. Germline trimming cut 4 bases from V and 7 bases from J; bases unmatched to any gene: 4. Germline V lookup: CDR1 MGHRA, CDR2 YSYEKL. The CDR3 spans 13 residues. The CDR3 nucleotides read TGCGCCAGCAGCCGCGTGACTAGCGGGGAGCAGTACTTC. Translated: CASSRVTSGEQYF.

The chain has TRBV24-1 and TRBJ2-1; TRBD1 aligns across 7 bases. The germline V gene has CDR1 KGHDR and CDR2 SFDVKD. CDR3 length: 15 residues. V shed 2 bases, J shed 5 bases, and the junction held 5 bases outside the gene matches. CDR3 in DNA: TGTGCCACCAGTGATTCGAGGGGGCCCAACAATGAGCAGTTCTTC. Amino acids: CATSDSRGPNNEQFF.

This clone was observed a handful of times. The chain carries TRBV10-3 and TRBJ2-7, with TRBD2 matching over 14 bases. CDR1 and CDR2 (germline): ENHRY, SYGVKD. The CDR3 length is 17 residues. V shed 6 bases and J 1 base; nucleotides not matched to a gene: 8. The CDR3 sequence: CAISRTSGGSVSYEQYF. The CDR3 region has the DNA TGTGCCATCAGCAGGACTAGCGGGGGGTCCGTATCCTACGAGCAGTACTTC.

The gene calls are TRBV19 and TRBJ2-1, with a possible D match to TRBD1 (6 bases). The CDR3 has 15 amino acids. The V end lost 8 bases, the J end lost 2 bases, and 16 bases lay between the germline ends. Germline values: CDR1 LNHDA, CDR2 SQIVND (reference sequence). CDR3 DNA: TGTGCCAGTCAAGATGGACAGAGCCCCTACAATGAGCAGTTCTTC. Its protein product is CASQDGQSPYNEQFF.

In regard to this clone: Sequence at one end of the junction differs from germline and may be a read error. The chain links TRBV11-2 to TRBJ2-2; 10 nucleotides match TRBD1. Germline CDR1 reads SGHAT; CDR2 reads FQNNGV. The CDR3 contains 16 residues. This CDR3 reads CASSVEDRGYPGELFF. DNA of the CDR3: TGTGCCAGCAGCGTAGAGGACAGGGGGTATCCCGGGGAGCTGTTTTTT.

The chain recombines TRBV27 with TRBJ2-7; D is uncertain. CDR1 MNHEY and CDR2 SMNVEV come from the germline V gene (reference sequence). CDR3 size: 14 residues. Deletions cut 2 bases from V and 1 base from J, with 9 bases between. In nucleotides, the CDR3 is TGTGCCAGCAGTTTAGGTCAGGAATCCTACGAGCAGTACTTC. Its translation is CASSLGQESYEQYF.

The chain links TRBV20-1 to TRBJ2-3; D unresolved. The CDR3 is 14 amino acids. V was shortened by 3 bases and J by 2 bases, with 12 bases between the two germline ends. The germline gives CDR1 DFQATT, CDR2 SNEGSKA (reference sequence). The CDR3 DNA follows: TGCAGTGCTAGTCCCCAAACAGCCACAGATACGCAGTATTTT. Translating gives CSASPQTATDTQYF.

The chain carries TRBV9 and TRBJ2-7, with D possibly matching TRBD2 (5 bases). Trimming shortened V by 4 bases and J by 2 bases, and 13 bases separated the two germline ends. Looked up from germline, CDR1 is SGDLS and CDR2 is YYNGEE. The CDR3 runs 14 residues. The CDR3, as DNA: TGTGCCAGCAGCCCCGACTATCCGACCTACGAGCAGTACTTC. As protein: CASSPDYPTYEQYF.

The chain has TRBV19 and TRBJ1-6, with 7 bases matching TRBD1. V shed 0 bases and J 10 bases; nucleotides not matched to a gene: 6. The CDR3 is 15 amino acids. The germline CDR1 and CDR2 sequences are LNHDA and SQIVND (reference sequence). CDR3 amino acids: CASSIDMTGTSPLHF. In nucleotides, the CDR3 is TGTGCCAGTAGTATAGATATGACAGGGACCTCACCCCTCCACTTT.

The J gene is TRBJ1-4, the V gene TRBV11-1; a possible D gene is TRBD1 (6 bases). Germline V gives CDR1 SGHAT, CDR2 FQDESV (reference sequence). This CDR3 spans 15 amino acids. V was clipped by 4 bases and J by 5 bases, with 14 bases between them. CDR3 nucleotides: TGTGCCAGCAGCTCCTTGACAGGAGCCAATGAAAAACTGTTTTTT. Translation gives CASSSLTGANEKLFF.

V usage is TRBV19 and J usage is TRBJ1-1; D is unresolved. Trimming removed 3 bases from V and 2 bases from J, with 10 bases in between. The CDR3 runs 14 residues. Germline V gene lookup returns CDR1 LNHDA and CDR2 SQIVND (reference sequence). As DNA, the CDR3 is TGTGCCAGTAGTATCTTCGGGGTTAACACTGAAGCTTTCTTT. Its protein product is CASSIFGVNTEAFF.

This rearrangement joins TRBV5-6 to TRBJ1-1; tentatively, D is TRBD1 (6 bases). The V gene lost 0 bases and the J gene lost 8 bases, with 14 bases spanning the gap. Germline CDR1 is SGHDT and CDR2 is YYEEEE. The CDR3 has 14 residues. CDR3 sequence reads: CASSLGGRGREAFF. CDR3 nucleotides: TGTGCCAGCAGCTTGGGTGGCAGGGGAAGAGAAGCTTTCTTT.

The V and J genes are TRBV28 and TRBJ1-5; D unresolved. CDR1 is MDHEN, CDR2 SYDVKM, per germline. This CDR3 is built from 16 residues. V lost 0 bases to trimming and J lost 2 bases, with 11 bases between them. The CDR3 region has the DNA TGTGCCAGCAGTTTATGGAGGATAACGCGCAATCAGCCCCAGCATTTT. This encodes CASSLWRITRNQPQHF. Looking up the rest from reference TRBV28 and TRBJ1-5 gives the full variable domain: DVKVTQSSRYLVKRTGEKVFLECVQDMDHENMFWYRQDPGLGLRLIYFSYDVKMKEKGDIPEGYSVSREKKERFSLILESASTNQTSMYLCASSLWRITRNQPQHFGDGTRLSIL.

This clone was detected a few times. V gene TRBV18 combines with J gene TRBJ2-1; no definite D call. Deletions cut 0 bases from V and 6 bases from J, with 9 bases between. Germline lookup yields CDR1 KGHSH and CDR2 LQKENI. The CDR3 covers 14 residues. Here the CDR3 DNA reads TGTGCCAGCTCACCACCCTTAGTTAGCAATGAGCAGTTCTTC. Its protein is CASSPPLVSNEQFF.

This clone was seen a few times. The CDR3 reads CAWRPTSGYEQYF. The DNA for the CDR3 is TGTGCCTGGAGACCCACATCGGGCTACGAGCAGTACTTC. V gene TRBV30 combines with J gene TRBJ2-7, with D uncertain. V lost 3 bases, J lost 3 bases, and 12 bases lay in between. The CDR3 has 13 amino acids. The germline CDR1 and CDR2 sequences are GTSNPN and SVGIG (reference sequence). The full variable domain, in which reference TRBV30 and TRBJ2-7 provide the parts outside the CDR3, is SQTIHQWPATLVQPVGSPLSLECTVEGTSNPNLYWYRQAAGRGLQLLFYSVGIGQISSEVPQNLSASRPQDRQFILSSKKLLLSDSGFYLCAWRPTSGYEQYFGPGTRLTVT.

The gene calls are TRBV5-1 and TRBJ2-5, with D perhaps TRBD2 (6 bases). The V and J ends lost 0 bases and 1 base respectively, with 13 bases between them. The length of the CDR3 is 16 residues. Germline-derived CDR1 and CDR2 are SGHRS and YFSETQ. The CDR3 sequence is CASSLAGRDLQETQYF. The CDR3, as DNA: TGCGCCAGCAGCTTGGCCGGGCGGGACCTCCAAGAGACCCAGTACTTC.

This chain joins TRBV9 and TRBJ2-2; D gene unclear. CDR1 is SGDLS and CDR2 is YYNGEE in the germline V gene. This CDR3 is built from 17 residues. The V end lost 4 bases, the J end lost 3 bases, and 19 bases lay between the germline ends. CDR3 protein: CASSPQTRLSDTGELFF. The CDR3 region has the DNA TGTGCCAGCAGCCCCCAGACACGATTGTCGGACACCGGGGAGCTGTTTTTT. Drawing the rest from reference TRBV9 and TRBJ2-2, the complete variable domain is DSGVTQTPKHLITATGQRVTLRCSPRSGDLSVYWYQQSLDQGLQFLIQYYNGEERAKGNILERFSAQQFPDLHSELNLSSLELGDSALYFCASSPQTRLSDTGELFFGEGSRLTVL.